This T cell receptor (beta chain) was retrieved from a study of control samples from healthy donors and cancer patients. Sequenced by immunoSEQ multiplex PCR; TCRdb stores in-frame clones only, minus some. Here the sample spans 120,000 or so clones, roughly 90% being singletons. Sequencing used PBMCs. The sequence derives from an older woman with lung cancer.

The CDR3 DNA reads TGCAGTGCTAGTCACCTGAACACTGAAGCTTTCTTT. Protein product: CSASHLNTEAFF. This chain uses TRBV20-1 with TRBJ1-1; D gene unclear. The germline V gene encodes CDR1 DFQATT and CDR2 SNEGSKA (reference sequence). The CDR3 extends over 12 amino acids. Trimming removed 3 bases at V and 0 bases at J, with 5 bases between.